The rows below give T cell receptor beta chains drawn from one sample of a study of graft-versus-host responses after intestinal transplantation. For these TCRs, the target antigens are not known. This table comes from immunoSEQ multiplex PCR, and its TCRdb copy is limited to in-frame clones, with some not included. The sample consists of tens of thousands of clones, 85% to 95% of them appearing once. The specimen comprised unstimulated CD8+ T cells sorted from spleen or lymph node cells, sampled before intestinal transplant. The receptors come from a human donor who received an intestinal transplant. Each CDR3 is given with its conserved first and last residue. A D gene is named only where the DNA matches it firmly.

V: TRBV11-2
D: .
J: TRBJ2-7
CDR3: CASSLVGYEQYF

V: TRBV4-3
D: TRBD1
J: TRBJ1-4
CDR3: CASSQGTGGDEKLFF

V: TRBV11-2
D: .
J: TRBJ2-6
CDR3: CASSLDAWASDYSGANVLTF

V: TRBV27
D: .
J: TRBJ1-1
CDR3: CASIVRVGGTEAFF

V: TRBV27
D: TRBD1
J: TRBJ1-1
CDR3: CASSYKGANTEAFF

V: TRBV5-1
D: .
J: TRBJ1-6
CDR3: CASSLEARGSPLHF

V: TRBV5-6
D: TRBD1
J: TRBJ2-3
CDR3: CASRGQGQVYTDTQYF

V: TRBV10-3
D: .
J: TRBJ2-2
CDR3: CAISPTGAGRTGELFF

V: TRBV27
D: .
J: TRBJ2-7
CDR3: CASSFSGEQYF

V: TRBV5-1
D: .
J: TRBJ2-3
CDR3: CASSFGGSGTDTQYF

V: TRBV25-1
D: .
J: TRBJ1-4
CDR3: CASSRASTNEKLFF

V: TRBV4-3
D: .
J: TRBJ2-7
CDR3: CASSQDVGDEQYF

V: TRBV10-3
D: TRBD1
J: TRBJ2-3
CDR3: CAISLTGTSTDTQYF

V: TRBV4-3
D: .
J: TRBJ1-2
CDR3: CASSQVGMPGYTF

V: TRBV30
D: .
J: TRBJ2-5
CDR3: CAWVGSELGETQYF

V: TRBV11-3
D: TRBD1
J: TRBJ1-1
CDR3: CASLDRGRDGTEAFF

V: TRBV7-9
D: .
J: TRBJ1-2
CDR3: CASSLVQGPDYGYTF

V: TRBV6-1
D: .
J: TRBJ2-7
CDR3: CASSEGAAVTYEQYF

V: TRBV4-1
D: .
J: TRBJ2-7
CDR3: CASSQDVGQGYYEQYF

V: TRBV5-6
D: TRBD1
J: TRBJ1-6
CDR3: CASSLGQGGSPLHF

V: TRBV4-3
D: TRBD1
J: TRBJ1-5
CDR3: CASSQDRSVGTGGRVPPQPQHF

V: TRBV7-9
D: .
J: TRBJ1-2
CDR3: CASSLAETLPFSSTF

V: TRBV6-1
D: TRBD1
J: TRBJ2-7
CDR3: CASSAGTAYEQYF

V: TRBV4-2
D: TRBD2
J: TRBJ2-7
CDR3: CASSQVRGISYEQYF

V: TRBV10-2
D: TRBD2
J: TRBJ2-1
CDR3: CASNPSGGYNEQFF

V: TRBV18
D: TRBD1
J: TRBJ1-5
CDR3: CASSPPGQGASQPQHF

V: TRBV6-5
D: TRBD2
J: TRBJ2-7
CDR3: CASSLAGGQYEQYF

V: TRBV30
D: .
J: TRBJ1-6
CDR3: CAWSDSYNSPLHF

V: TRBV4-3
D: .
J: TRBJ2-1
CDR3: CASSQDNHGGGPYNEQFF

V: TRBV15
D: TRBD1
J: TRBJ2-2
CDR3: CATSTNRGGAGELFF

V: TRBV30
D: TRBD1
J: TRBJ1-4
CDR3: CAWRDRATRKLFF

V: TRBV11-2
D: TRBD1
J: TRBJ1-2
CDR3: CASSSLTGGRDGYTF

V: TRBV5-1
D: TRBD2
J: TRBJ2-1
CDR3: CASSLSGLWNEQFF

V: TRBV21-1
D: .
J: TRBJ2-2
CDR3: CASSRQGARTGELFF

V: TRBV30
D: .
J: TRBJ1-6
CDR3: CAWSVSGVLNSPLHF